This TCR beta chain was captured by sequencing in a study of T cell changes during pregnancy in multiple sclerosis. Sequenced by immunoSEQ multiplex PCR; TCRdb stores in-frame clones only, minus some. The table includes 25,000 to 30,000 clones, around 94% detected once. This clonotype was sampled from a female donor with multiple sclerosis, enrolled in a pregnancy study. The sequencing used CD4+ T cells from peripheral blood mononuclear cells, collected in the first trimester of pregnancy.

This CDR3 reads CASSQARTGGNYYEQYF. DNA for the CDR3: TGCGCCAGCAGCCAAGCCCGGACAGGGGGAAACTACTACGAGCAGTACTTC. This chain uses TRBV4-1 with TRBJ2-7, with 10 bases matching TRBD1. After removal of 1 base from V and 3 bases from J, the junction contained 9 bases not matched to a gene. Germline-derived CDR1 and CDR2 are MGHRA and YSYEKL. CDR3 length: 17 residues.